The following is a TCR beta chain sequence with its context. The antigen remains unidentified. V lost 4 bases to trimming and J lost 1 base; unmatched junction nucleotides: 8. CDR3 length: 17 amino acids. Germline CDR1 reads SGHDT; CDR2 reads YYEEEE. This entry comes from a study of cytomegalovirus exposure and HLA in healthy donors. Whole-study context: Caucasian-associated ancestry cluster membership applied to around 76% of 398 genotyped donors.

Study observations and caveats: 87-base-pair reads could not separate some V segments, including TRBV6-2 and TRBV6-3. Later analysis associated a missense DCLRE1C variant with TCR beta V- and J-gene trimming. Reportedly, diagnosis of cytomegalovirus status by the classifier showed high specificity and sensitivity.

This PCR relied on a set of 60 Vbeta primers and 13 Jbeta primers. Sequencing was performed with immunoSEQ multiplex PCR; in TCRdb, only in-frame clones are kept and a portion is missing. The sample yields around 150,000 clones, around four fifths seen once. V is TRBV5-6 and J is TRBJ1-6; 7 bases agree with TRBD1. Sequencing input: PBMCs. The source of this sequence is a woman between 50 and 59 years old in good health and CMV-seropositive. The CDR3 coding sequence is TGTGCCAGCAGCATAGGGGGCTTACGTTCCTATAATTCACCCCTCCACTTT. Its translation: CASSIGGLRSYNSPLHF. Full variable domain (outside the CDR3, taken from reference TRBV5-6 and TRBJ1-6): DAGVTQSPTHLIKTRGQQVTLRCSPKSGHDTVSWYQQALGQGPQFIFQYYEEEERQRGNFPDRFSGHQFPNYSSELNVNALLLGDSALYLCASSIGGLRSYNSPLHFGNGTRLTVT.